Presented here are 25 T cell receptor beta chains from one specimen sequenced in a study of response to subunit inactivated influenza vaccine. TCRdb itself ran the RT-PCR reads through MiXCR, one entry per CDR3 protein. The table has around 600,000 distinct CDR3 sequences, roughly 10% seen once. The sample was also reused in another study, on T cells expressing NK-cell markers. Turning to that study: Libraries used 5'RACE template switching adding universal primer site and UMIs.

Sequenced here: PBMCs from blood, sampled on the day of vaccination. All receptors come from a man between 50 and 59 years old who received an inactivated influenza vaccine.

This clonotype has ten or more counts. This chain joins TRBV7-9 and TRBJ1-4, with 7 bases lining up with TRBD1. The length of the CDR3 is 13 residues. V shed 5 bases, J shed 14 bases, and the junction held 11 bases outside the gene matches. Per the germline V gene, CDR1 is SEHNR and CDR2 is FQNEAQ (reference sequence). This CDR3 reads CASSGPSGQVLFF. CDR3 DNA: TGTGCCAGCAGCGGGCCCTCCGGACAGGTCCTGTTTTTT. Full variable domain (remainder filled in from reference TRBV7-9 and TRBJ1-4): DTGVSQNPRHKITKRGQNVTFRCDPISEHNRLYWYRQTLGQGPEFLTYFQNEAQLEKSRLLSDRFSAERPKGSFSTLEIQRTEQGDSAMYLCASSGPSGQVLFFGSGTQLSVL.

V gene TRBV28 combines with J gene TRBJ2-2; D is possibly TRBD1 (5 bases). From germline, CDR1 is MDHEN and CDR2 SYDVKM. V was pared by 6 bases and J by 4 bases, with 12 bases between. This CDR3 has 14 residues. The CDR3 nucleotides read TGTGCCAGCAGAGGCTGGGGCGGCACCGGGGAGCTGTTTTTT. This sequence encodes CASRGWGGTGELFF. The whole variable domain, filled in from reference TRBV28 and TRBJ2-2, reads DVKVTQSSRYLVKRTGEKVFLECVQDMDHENMFWYRQDPGLGLRLIYFSYDVKMKEKGDIPEGYSVSREKKERFSLILESASTNQTSMYLCASRGWGGTGELFFGEGSRLTVL.

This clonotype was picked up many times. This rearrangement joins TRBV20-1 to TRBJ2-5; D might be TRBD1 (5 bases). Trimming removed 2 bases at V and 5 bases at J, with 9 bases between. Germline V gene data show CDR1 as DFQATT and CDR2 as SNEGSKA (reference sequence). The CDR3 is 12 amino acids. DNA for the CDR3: TGCAGTGCTAGATTCAGGGCTGAGACCCAGTACTTC. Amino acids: CSARFRAETQYF.

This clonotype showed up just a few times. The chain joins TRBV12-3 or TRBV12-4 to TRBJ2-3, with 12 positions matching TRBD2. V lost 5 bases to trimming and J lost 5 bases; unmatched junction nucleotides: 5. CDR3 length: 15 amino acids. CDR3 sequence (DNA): TGTGCCAGCAGTCTTCTAGCGGGGGGGGGAGATACGCAGTATTTT. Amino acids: CASSLLAGGGDTQYF.

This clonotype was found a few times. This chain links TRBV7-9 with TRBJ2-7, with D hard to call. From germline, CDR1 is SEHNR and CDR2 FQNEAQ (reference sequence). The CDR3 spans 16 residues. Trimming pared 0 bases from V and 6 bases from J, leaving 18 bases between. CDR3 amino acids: CASSLARSRGLGEQYF. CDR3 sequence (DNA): TGTGCCAGCAGCTTAGCGCGATCCAGAGGTCTAGGCGAGCAGTACTTC.

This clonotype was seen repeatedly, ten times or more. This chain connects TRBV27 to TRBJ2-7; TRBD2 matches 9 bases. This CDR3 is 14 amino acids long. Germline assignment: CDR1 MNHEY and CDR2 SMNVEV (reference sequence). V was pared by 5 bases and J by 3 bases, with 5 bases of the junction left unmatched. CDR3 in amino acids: CASSEGLANYEQYF. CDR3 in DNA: TGTGCCAGCAGTGAGGGACTAGCCAACTACGAGCAGTACTTC.

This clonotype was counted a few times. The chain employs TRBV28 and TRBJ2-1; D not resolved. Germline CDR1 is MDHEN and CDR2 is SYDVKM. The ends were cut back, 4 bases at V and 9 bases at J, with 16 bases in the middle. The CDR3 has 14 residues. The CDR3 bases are TGTGCCAGCAGTTCCCCCAACCTGGGCCCTGAGCAGTTCTTC. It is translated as CASSSPNLGPEQFF. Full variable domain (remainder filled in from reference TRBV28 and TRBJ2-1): DVKVTQSSRYLVKRTGEKVFLECVQDMDHENMFWYRQDPGLGLRLIYFSYDVKMKEKGDIPEGYSVSREKKERFSLILESASTNQTSMYLCASSSPNLGPEQFFGPGTRLTVL.

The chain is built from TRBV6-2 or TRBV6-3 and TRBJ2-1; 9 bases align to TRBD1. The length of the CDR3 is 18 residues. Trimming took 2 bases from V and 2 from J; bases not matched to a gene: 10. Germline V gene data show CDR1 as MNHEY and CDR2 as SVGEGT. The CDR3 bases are TGTGCCAGCAGTTACCGCGACCACAGGGGGCGCCCCTACAATGAGCAGTTCTTC. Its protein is CASSYRDHRGRPYNEQFF.

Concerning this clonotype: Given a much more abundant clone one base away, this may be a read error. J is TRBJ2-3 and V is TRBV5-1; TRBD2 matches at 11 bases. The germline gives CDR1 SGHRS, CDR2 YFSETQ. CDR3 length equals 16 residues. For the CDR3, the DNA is TGCGCCAGCAGCTTGTTCACTAGCGGGAGCACAGATATGCAGTATTTT. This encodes CASSLFTSGSTDMQYF.

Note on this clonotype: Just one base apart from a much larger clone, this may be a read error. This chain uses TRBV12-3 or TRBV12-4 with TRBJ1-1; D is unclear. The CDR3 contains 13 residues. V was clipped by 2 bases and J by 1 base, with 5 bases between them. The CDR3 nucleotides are TGTGCCAGCAGTTTAAAGGGGAACACTGAAGCTTTCTTT. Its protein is CASSLKGNTEAFF.

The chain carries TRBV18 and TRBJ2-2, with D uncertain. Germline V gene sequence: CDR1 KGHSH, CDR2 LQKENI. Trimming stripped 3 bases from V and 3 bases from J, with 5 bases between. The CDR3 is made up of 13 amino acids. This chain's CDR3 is CASSPAYTGELFF. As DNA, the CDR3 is TGTGCCAGCTCACCGGCTTACACCGGGGAGCTGTTTTTT. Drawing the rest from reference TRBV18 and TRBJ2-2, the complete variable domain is NAGVMQNPRHLVRRRGQEARLRCSPMKGHSHVYWYRQLPEEGLKFMVYLQKENIIDESGMPKERFSAEFPKEGPSILRIQQVVRGDSAAYFCASSPAYTGELFFGEGSRLTVL.

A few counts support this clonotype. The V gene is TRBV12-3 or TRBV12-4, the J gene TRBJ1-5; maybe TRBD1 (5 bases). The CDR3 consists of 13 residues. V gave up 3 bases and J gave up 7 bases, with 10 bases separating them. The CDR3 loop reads CASSFEGVQPQHF. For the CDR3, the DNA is TGTGCCAGCAGTTTTGAAGGGGTGCAGCCCCAGCATTTT.

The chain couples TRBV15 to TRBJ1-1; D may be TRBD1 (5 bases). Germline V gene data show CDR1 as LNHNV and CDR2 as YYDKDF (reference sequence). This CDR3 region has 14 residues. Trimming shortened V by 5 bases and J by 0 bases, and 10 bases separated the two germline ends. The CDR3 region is CATSGTGLNTEAFF. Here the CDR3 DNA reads TGTGCCACCAGCGGGACGGGACTGAACACTGAAGCTTTCTTT.

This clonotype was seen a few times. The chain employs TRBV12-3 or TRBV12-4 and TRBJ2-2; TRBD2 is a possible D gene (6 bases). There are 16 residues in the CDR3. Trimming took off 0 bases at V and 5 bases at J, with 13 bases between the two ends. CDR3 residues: CASSLAGGEVTGELFF. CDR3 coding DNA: TGTGCCAGCAGTTTAGCGGGGGGAGAAGTAACCGGGGAGCTGTTTTTT.

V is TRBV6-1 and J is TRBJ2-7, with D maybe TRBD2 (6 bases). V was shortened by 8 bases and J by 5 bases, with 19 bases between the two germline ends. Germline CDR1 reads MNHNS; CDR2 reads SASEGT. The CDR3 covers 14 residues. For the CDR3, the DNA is TGTGCCAGCTCGACTTTAGCTGCGGGACACGAGCAGTACTTC. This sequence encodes CASSTLAAGHEQYF.

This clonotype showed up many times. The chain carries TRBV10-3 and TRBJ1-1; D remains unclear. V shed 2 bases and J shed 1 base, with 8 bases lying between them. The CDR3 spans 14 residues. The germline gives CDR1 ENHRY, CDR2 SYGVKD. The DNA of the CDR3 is TGTGCCATCAGTGAGCTGGGTGGGAACACTGAAGCTTTCTTT. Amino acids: CAISELGGNTEAFF.

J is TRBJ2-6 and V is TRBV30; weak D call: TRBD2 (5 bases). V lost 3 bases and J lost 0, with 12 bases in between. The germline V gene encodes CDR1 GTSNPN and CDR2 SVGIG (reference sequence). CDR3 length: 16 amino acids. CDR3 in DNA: TGTGCCTGGAGGGATCTACGGGGCTCTGGGGCCAACGTCCTGACTTTC. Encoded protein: CAWRDLRGSGANVLTF.

CDR3 in amino acids: CAWNSWDRVGATQYF. CDR3 DNA: TGTGCCTGGAACTCCTGGGACAGAGTAGGAGCTACGCAGTATTTT. The genes are TRBV30 and TRBJ2-3; 7 bases line up with TRBD1. Losses at the gene ends were 4 bases for V and 8 bases for J; bases not matched to a gene: 15. This CDR3 has 15 amino acids. Germline loops: CDR1 GTSNPN, CDR2 SVGIG (reference sequence).

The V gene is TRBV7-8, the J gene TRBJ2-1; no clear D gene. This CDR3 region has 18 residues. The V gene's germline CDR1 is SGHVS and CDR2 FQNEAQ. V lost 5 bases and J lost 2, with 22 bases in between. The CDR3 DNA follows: TGTGCCAGCAGCCTTTCTCCTCGTCTCGGGCGAACCTACAATGAGCAGTTCTTC. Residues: CASSLSPRLGRTYNEQFF.

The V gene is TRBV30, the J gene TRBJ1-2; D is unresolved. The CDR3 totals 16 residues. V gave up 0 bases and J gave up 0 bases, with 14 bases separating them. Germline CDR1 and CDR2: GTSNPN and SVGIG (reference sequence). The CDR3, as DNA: TGTGCCTGGAGTGTAGGCTTGCCGGGAGCTAACTATGGCTACACCTTC. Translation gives CAWSVGLPGANYGYTF.

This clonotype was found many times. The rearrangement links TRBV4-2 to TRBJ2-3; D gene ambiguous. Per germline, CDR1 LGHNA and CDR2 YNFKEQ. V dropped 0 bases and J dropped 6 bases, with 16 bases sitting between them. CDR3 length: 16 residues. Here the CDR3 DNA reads TGTGCCAGCAGCCAAGAGAATAGCTCCCCCTCGGATACGCAGTATTTT. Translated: CASSQENSSPSDTQYF.

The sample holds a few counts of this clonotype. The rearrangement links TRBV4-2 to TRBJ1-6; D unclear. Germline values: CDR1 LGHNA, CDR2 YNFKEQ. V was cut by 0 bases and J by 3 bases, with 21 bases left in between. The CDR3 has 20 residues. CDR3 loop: CASSQDLWRSEVLYNSPLHF. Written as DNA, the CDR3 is TGTGCCAGCAGCCAAGATCTCTGGAGGTCGGAGGTTCTCTATAATTCACCCCTCCACTTT.

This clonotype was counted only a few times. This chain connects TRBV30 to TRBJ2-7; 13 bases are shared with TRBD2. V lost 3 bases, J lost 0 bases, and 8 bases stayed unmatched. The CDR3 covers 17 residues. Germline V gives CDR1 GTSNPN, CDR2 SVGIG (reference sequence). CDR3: CAWRRLAGGRSSYEQYF. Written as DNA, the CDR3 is TGTGCCTGGAGGAGACTAGCGGGAGGCAGGAGCTCCTACGAGCAGTACTTC.

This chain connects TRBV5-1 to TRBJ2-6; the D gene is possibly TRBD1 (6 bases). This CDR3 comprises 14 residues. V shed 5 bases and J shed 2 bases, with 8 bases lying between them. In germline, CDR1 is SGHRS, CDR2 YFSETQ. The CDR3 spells CASRQGPGANVLTF. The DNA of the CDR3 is TGCGCCAGCAGACAGGGCCCTGGGGCCAACGTCCTGACTTTC.

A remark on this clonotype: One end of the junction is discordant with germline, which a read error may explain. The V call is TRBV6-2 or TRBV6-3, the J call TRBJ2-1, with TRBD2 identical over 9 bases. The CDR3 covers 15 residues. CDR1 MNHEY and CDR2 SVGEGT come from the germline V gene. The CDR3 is CASSPGGLADNAQFF. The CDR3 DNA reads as TGTGCCAGCAGCCCCGGGGGACTAGCCGACAATGCGCAGTTCTTC.